Below, one T cell receptor (beta chain) is given with its context. The CDR3 covers 14 residues. Germline CDR1 SEHNR, CDR2 FQNEAQ (reference sequence). The V gene lost 2 bases and the J gene lost 6 bases, with 14 bases spanning the gap. These data originate in a study of T cell changes during pregnancy in multiple sclerosis. Assay used: immunoSEQ multiplex PCR; TCRdb lists only in-frame clones, some missing. Of approximately 63,000 clones in the sample, over 90% were seen once. The sequencing here drew on CD8+ T cells from peripheral blood mononuclear cells, taken in the third trimester of pregnancy. V gene TRBV7-9 combines with J gene TRBJ2-7; D is undetermined. This receptor was taken from a female donor with multiple sclerosis, enrolled in a pregnancy study. The CDR3 is CASSLTEKSGEQYF. The CDR3 bases are TGTGCCAGCAGCTTAACCGAGAAGTCGGGCGAGCAGTACTTC. The full variable domain, rest sourced from reference TRBV7-9 and TRBJ2-7, is DTGVSQNPRHKITKRGQNVTFRCDPISEHNRLYWYRQTLGQGPEFLTYFQNEAQLEKSRLLSDRFSAERPKGSFSTLEIQRTEQGDSAMYLCASSLTEKSGEQYFGPGTRLTVT.